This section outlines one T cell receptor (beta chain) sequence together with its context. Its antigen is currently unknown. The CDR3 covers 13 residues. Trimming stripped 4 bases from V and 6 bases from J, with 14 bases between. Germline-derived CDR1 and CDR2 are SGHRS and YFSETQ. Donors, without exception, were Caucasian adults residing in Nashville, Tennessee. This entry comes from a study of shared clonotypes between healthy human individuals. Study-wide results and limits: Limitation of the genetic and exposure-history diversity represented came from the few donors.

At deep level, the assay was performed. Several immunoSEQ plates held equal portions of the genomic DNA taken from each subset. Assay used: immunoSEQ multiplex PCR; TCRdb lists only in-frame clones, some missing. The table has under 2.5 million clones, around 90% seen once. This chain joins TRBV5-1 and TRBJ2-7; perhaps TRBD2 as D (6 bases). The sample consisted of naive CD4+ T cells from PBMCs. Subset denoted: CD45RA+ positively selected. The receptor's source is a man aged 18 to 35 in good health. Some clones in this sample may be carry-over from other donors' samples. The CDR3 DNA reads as TGCGCCAGCAGCCAGGGAGGTCTCGGCGAGCAGTACTTC. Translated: CASSQGGLGEQYF.